The 20 T cell receptor beta chains below were found in one sample sequenced in a study of T-cell memory formation after mild COVID-19. TCRdb redid the calling of the 5' RACE reads with MiXCR, one entry per CDR3 protein. The sample records 410,000 or so distinct CDR3 sequences, 20% to 25% being singletons. Input material: PBMCs or a T cell subset sorted from them (not recorded which). Receptors were obtained from an adult woman who had mild COVID-19 (a few samples of this study predate the infection). Cell type and time point are not known.

CDR3 protein: CASSQGDTEAFF. Written as DNA, the CDR3 is TGTGCCAGCAGCCAAGGGGACACTGAAGCTTTCTTT. The chain couples TRBV3-1 to TRBJ1-1; D not resolved. Trimming took 1 base from V and 3 from J, leaving 3 bases between them. CDR3 size: 12 residues. Germline CDR1 is LGHDT and CDR2 is YNNKEL (reference sequence).

This clonotype was seen more than once but under ten times. V and J are TRBV5-1 and TRBJ1-2; D not certain. The germline V gene encodes CDR1 SGHRS and CDR2 YFSETQ. V lost 0 bases, J lost 11 bases, and 20 bases lay in between. The CDR3 is made up of 15 amino acids. This chain's CDR3 is CASSLDEGLPLWYTF. In DNA form, the CDR3 reads TGCGCCAGCAGCTTGGATGAAGGATTGCCTTTATGGTACACCTTC. Full variable domain (remainder filled in from reference TRBV5-1 and TRBJ1-2): KAGVTQTPRYLIKTRGQQVTLSCSPISGHRSVSWYQQTPGQGLQFLFEYFSETQRNKGNFPGRFSGRQFSNSRSEMNVSTLELGDSALYLCASSLDEGLPLWYTFGSGTRLTVV.

This clonotype appeared a few times. J is TRBJ2-1 and V is TRBV5-8; TRBD2 matches at 14 bases. There are 17 residues in the CDR3. In germline, CDR1 is SGHTS, CDR2 YDEGEE. V was pared by 1 base and J by 8 bases, with 8 bases of the junction left unmatched. The CDR3 sequence is CASSLYATSGGADEQFF. The DNA for the CDR3 is TGTGCCAGCAGCTTGTACGCGACTAGCGGGGGGGCGGATGAGCAGTTCTTC.

This clonotype was recorded a few times. The genes are TRBV29-1 and TRBJ2-3, with D unclear. V lost 2 bases and J lost 1, with 4 bases in between. This CDR3 region has 12 residues. From germline, CDR1 is SQVTM and CDR2 ANQGSEA. CDR3 sequence (DNA): TGCAGCGTTGAAAGCCGCACAGATACGCAGTATTTT. This encodes CSVESRTDTQYF.

This chain links TRBV29-1 with TRBJ2-3; possible D gene TRBD1, 6 bases. Germline values: CDR1 SQVTM, CDR2 ANQGSEA. The CDR3 totals 17 residues. Between the trimmed V and J ends, which lost 4 bases and 0 bases, there was a span of 20 bases. The CDR3 region has the DNA TGCAGCGTTGTTAATGGGGGCGCGGGTTTGAGCACAGATACGCAGTATTTT. Its translation: CSVVNGGAGLSTDTQYF.

The chain is built from TRBV4-3 and TRBJ2-1; no clear D. With 1 base removed from V and 0 bases from J, the gap between germline ends came to 7 bases. Germline loops: CDR1 LGHNA, CDR2 YSLEER. The CDR3 has 15 residues. The chain's CDR3 is CASSQVASSYNEQFF. In DNA, the CDR3 is TGCGCCAGCAGCCAAGTCGCCAGCTCCTACAATGAGCAGTTCTTC.

The J gene is TRBJ1-1, the V gene TRBV18, with 12 nucleotides matching TRBD1. J was trimmed by 2 bases and V by 3 bases; bases with no gene match: 7. CDR3 length equals 17 residues. The V gene's germline CDR1 is KGHSH and CDR2 LQKENI. The CDR3 loop reads CASSPWKGTGGNTEAFF. In nucleotides, the CDR3 is TGTGCCAGCTCACCGTGGAAGGGGACAGGGGGCAACACTGAAGCTTTCTTT.

This clonotype was observed a handful of times. The chain carries TRBV29-1 and TRBJ2-3; D unclear. The CDR3 totals 14 residues. With 4 bases removed from V and 3 bases from J, the gap between germline ends came to 14 bases. The germline CDR1 and CDR2 sequences are SQVTM and ANQGSEA. CDR3 sequence (DNA): TGCAGCGTTGTTACGGTCCGTAGTACAGATACGCAGTATTTT. This encodes CSVVTVRSTDTQYF.

J is TRBJ1-6 and V is TRBV18; no clear D gene. The CDR3 runs 14 residues. The germline V and J ends were trimmed by 3 bases and 7 bases, with 10 bases remaining between them. Germline CDR1 KGHSH, CDR2 LQKENI. The CDR3 loop reads CASSPKPQNSPLHF. Written as DNA, the CDR3 is TGTGCCAGCTCACCCAAGCCGCAAAATTCACCCCTCCACTTT. Combining the CDR3 with reference TRBV18 and TRBJ1-6 gives the whole variable domain NAGVMQNPRHLVRRRGQEARLRCSPMKGHSHVYWYRQLPEEGLKFMVYLQKENIIDESGMPKERFSAEFPKEGPSILRIQQVVRGDSAAYFCASSPKPQNSPLHFGNGTRLTVT.

This clonotype was picked up a small number of times. V usage is TRBV11-3 and J usage is TRBJ2-3; 7 bases fit TRBD1. In germline, CDR1 is SGHNT, CDR2 YENEEA. CDR3 length: 20 amino acids. The junction had 17 bases not matched to a gene; V was cut back by 0 bases and J by 2 bases. The CDR3 nucleotides read TGTGCCAGCAGCTTAGATCCCGGCAGGGGGTCTTTCCTTTACACAGATACGCAGTATTTT. Translated, it gives CASSLDPGRGSFLYTDTQYF.

CDR3 amino acids: CASSYSSQGGYGYTF. The CDR3 DNA follows: TGTGCCAGCAGTTACTCATCCCAGGGGGGCTATGGCTACACCTTC. The chain has TRBV6-5 and TRBJ1-2, with 7 positions matching TRBD1. The V segment lost 0 bases and the J segment 4 bases; nucleotides outside the gene matches: 5. The CDR3 sequence is 15 residues long. Germline V gene lookup returns CDR1 MNHEY and CDR2 SVGAGI.

V and J are TRBV5-6 and TRBJ1-6, with D possibly being TRBD1 (5 bases). This CDR3 spans 15 amino acids. The germline gives CDR1 SGHDT, CDR2 YYEEEE. With 1 base removed from V and 10 bases from J, the gap between germline ends came to 15 bases. CDR3 in amino acids: CASSLLPGTGSPLHF. The CDR3 bases are TGTGCCAGCAGCTTGCTTCCAGGGACTGGGTCACCCCTCCACTTT.

CDR3 DNA: TGCGCCAGCAGCCTTATTTTTATGACAGGGAAAAGAGATGGCTACACCTTC. This sequence encodes CASSLIFMTGKRDGYTF. The chain joins TRBV4-1 to TRBJ1-2, with 7 positions matching TRBD1. The ends lost 4 bases at V and 6 bases at J; junction bases unmatched: 17. Germline V gives CDR1 MGHRA, CDR2 YSYEKL. The CDR3 covers 17 residues.

This chain uses TRBV7-9 with TRBJ2-3; D not certain. In germline, CDR1 is SEHNR, CDR2 FQNEAQ (reference sequence). V was shortened by 3 bases and J by 5 bases, with 9 bases between the two germline ends. The CDR3 has 13 amino acids. The chain's CDR3 is CASSFSWEDTQYF. CDR3 coding DNA: TGTGCCAGCAGCTTCAGCTGGGAAGATACGCAGTATTTT. The full variable domain, rest sourced from reference TRBV7-9 and TRBJ2-3, is DTGVSQNPRHKITKRGQNVTFRCDPISEHNRLYWYRQTLGQGPEFLTYFQNEAQLEKSRLLSDRFSAERPKGSFSTLEIQRTEQGDSAMYLCASSFSWEDTQYFGPGTRLTVL.

This clonotype was counted many times. The V gene is TRBV29-1, the J gene TRBJ2-7, with 8 bases aligning to TRBD2. The trim removed 4 bases at V and 2 bases at J, leaving 7 bases unmatched. Per germline, CDR1 SQVTM and CDR2 ANQGSEA. The CDR3 loop spans 14 amino acids. The CDR3 coding sequence is TGCAGCGTTGGGGGGCTAGCGGGTGCCTACGAGCAGTACTTC. Protein: CSVGGLAGAYEQYF.

This clonotype was detected a few times. The chain links TRBV30 to TRBJ2-1; 9 bases map to TRBD1. This CDR3 is 15 amino acids long. Germline trimming cut 3 bases from V and 4 bases from J; bases unmatched to any gene: 7. CDR1 and CDR2 from the germline V gene are GTSNPN and SVGIG (reference sequence). CDR3 sequence reads: CAWRTGGTLYNEQFF. CDR3 coding DNA: TGTGCCTGGAGGACAGGGGGGACATTATACAATGAGCAGTTCTTC.

The rearrangement uses TRBV6-1 and TRBJ1-2, with a tentative D call TRBD1 (6 bases). CDR3 length equals 15 residues. The germline V and J ends were trimmed by 6 bases and 0 bases, with 14 bases remaining between them. Germline V lookup: CDR1 MNHNS, CDR2 SASEGT. The CDR3 here is CASRREQGSNYGYTF. CDR3 in DNA: TGTGCCAGCAGACGAGAACAGGGATCTAACTATGGCTACACCTTC.

This clonotype occurred a few times. The chain couples TRBV5-1 to TRBJ2-5; D ambiguous. Trimming left V 4 bases short and J 3 bases short, with 10 bases between. Germline V lookup: CDR1 SGHRS, CDR2 YFSETQ. The CDR3 loop spans 13 amino acids. This chain's CDR3 is CASSPYNEETQYF. CDR3 nucleotide sequence: TGCGCCAGCAGCCCGTACAACGAAGAGACCCAGTACTTC.

This clonotype was observed many times. The chain couples TRBV6-5 to TRBJ2-6; 12 bases match TRBD1. Germline CDR1 and CDR2: MNHEY and SVGAGI. The V and J ends lost 5 bases and 0 bases, in that order; junction bases with no gene match: 17. The CDR3 runs to 22 residues. This CDR3 reads CASSTNDPRDRGRFSGANVLTF. CDR3 bases: TGTGCCAGCAGTACAAACGATCCCCGGGACAGGGGGCGATTCTCTGGGGCCAACGTCCTGACTTTC.

V gene TRBV5-6 combines with J gene TRBJ2-1, with TRBD1 identical over 9 bases. V shed 4 bases and J 3 bases; nucleotides not matched to a gene: 11. The CDR3 consists of 17 residues. Germline-derived CDR1 and CDR2 are SGHDT and YYEEEE. The CDR3 spells CASSAPPGQGSYNEQFF. In DNA form, the CDR3 reads TGTGCCAGCAGCGCCCCCCCGGGACAGGGTAGCTACAATGAGCAGTTCTTC. Together with reference TRBV5-6 and TRBJ2-1, the CDR3 gives the full variable domain: DAGVTQSPTHLIKTRGQQVTLRCSPKSGHDTVSWYQQALGQGPQFIFQYYEEEERQRGNFPDRFSGHQFPNYSSELNVNALLLGDSALYLCASSAPPGQGSYNEQFFGPGTRLTVL.